The clone carrying this T cell receptor (beta chain) appeared once. The sample comes from a study of blood T cell repertoires in COVID-19. Turning to the study itself: The cDNA or gDNA used as material had been derived from T cells, B-cell-depleted T cells, or PBMCs.

As originally analysed: Estimates of nucleated cell counts were drawn from the amplification of reference gene primers. The data were produced by immunoSEQ multiplex PCR, yet TCRdb's version contains in-frame clones alone and is incomplete. V, J and clone size are taken as reported in that table, and D and trimming were inferred from the DNA itself. The sample records 120,000 or so clones, over 75% being singletons. Trimming at V came to 2 bases and at J to 3 bases, leaving 6 bases not matched to a gene. CDR1 SGHKS and CDR2 YYEKEE come from the germline V gene (reference sequence). There are 15 residues in the CDR3.

The chain uses TRBV5-5 and TRBJ2-3, with 7 bases aligning to TRBD1. This TCR was sampled from a man aged 60 to 75 with acute or convalescent COVID-19. Sequenced material: peripheral blood. The CDR3 bases are TGTGCCAGCAGCTTCCAAGCAGGGGGAACAGATACGCAGTATTTT. This translates into CASSFQAGGTDTQYF.